Below, 30 T cell receptor beta chains from the same sample are listed, as sequenced in a study of shared clonotypes between healthy human individuals (dated by TCRdb to 2019 to 2021). The receptor library was made with the immunoSEQ multiplex PCR assay. TCRdb's version of the immuneACCESS table is confined to in-frame rearrangements and falls short of the full clone set. An unresolved V gene accounts for under half of the shortfall where checked; the remainder is of unknown origin. This sample comprises some 490,000 clones, approximately 78% of them detected only once. The biggest ten clones account for around 12% of the sample. Sequenced sample: PBMCs. The receptors stem from a woman in her forties in good health. Some clones in this sample may be carry-over from other donors' samples.

The chain combines TRBV28 with TRBJ2-1; 11 nucleotides match TRBD2. V was pared by 2 bases and J by 5 bases, with 5 bases of the junction left unmatched. The CDR3 contains 16 residues. Germline CDR1 MDHEN, CDR2 SYDVKM. CDR3 in DNA: TGTGCCAGCAGTTTAATTGAGGGACTAGCGGACAATGAGCAGTTCTTC. Its translation: CASSLIEGLADNEQFF.

V and J are TRBV27 and TRBJ2-7, with unresolved D. V shed 3 bases and J shed 5 bases, with 11 bases lying between them. Germline V gene data show CDR1 as MNHEY and CDR2 as SMNVEV (reference sequence). The CDR3 extends over 13 amino acids. The CDR3 spells CASSFSAFNEQYF. The CDR3 region has the DNA TGTGCCAGCAGTTTTTCAGCGTTCAACGAGCAGTACTTC.

This clone was detected many times. The chain carries TRBV2 and TRBJ1-1; no definite D call. This CDR3 region has 13 residues. Deletions cut 4 bases from V and 4 bases from J, with 10 bases between. CDR1 and CDR2 (germline): SNHLY, FYNNEI. The CDR3 here is CASSGGDSTEAFF. Here the CDR3 DNA reads TGTGCCAGCAGTGGGGGTGACTCCACTGAAGCTTTCTTT. Drawing the rest from reference TRBV2 and TRBJ1-1, the complete variable domain is EPEVTQTPSHQVTQMGQEVILRCVPISNHLYFYWYRQILGQKVEFLVSFYNNEISEKSEIFDDQFSVERPDGSNFTLKIRSTKLEDSAMYFCASSGGDSTEAFFGQGTRLTVV.

The chain joins TRBV4-1 to TRBJ2-2; D remains unclear. V was trimmed by 1 base and J by 2 bases, leaving 17 bases between them. This CDR3 is built from 18 residues. Germline V gives CDR1 MGHRA, CDR2 YSYEKL. The DNA of the CDR3 is TGCGCCAGCAGCCAAGGGACCTCTCCTGGAGATAACACCGGGGAGCTGTTTTTT. It encodes CASSQGTSPGDNTGELFF.

This clone was found many times. V and J are TRBV5-1 and TRBJ1-1; 9 bases match TRBD1. CDR3 size: 14 residues. The junction had 7 bases not matched to a gene; V was cut back by 4 bases and J by 6 bases. CDR1 SGHRS and CDR2 YFSETQ come from the germline V gene. The CDR3: CASSMGQGFPEAFF. In DNA form, the CDR3 reads TGCGCCAGCAGCATGGGACAGGGTTTCCCTGAAGCTTTCTTT. Variable domain in full (rest from reference TRBV5-1 and TRBJ1-1): KAGVTQTPRYLIKTRGQQVTLSCSPISGHRSVSWYQQTPGQGLQFLFEYFSETQRNKGNFPGRFSGRQFSNSRSEMNVSTLELGDSALYLCASSMGQGFPEAFFGQGTRLTVV.

This chain joins TRBV11-2 and TRBJ1-4; maybe TRBD1 (5 bases). V lost 4 bases, J lost 2 bases, and 11 bases lay in between. The CDR3 extends over 15 amino acids. Germline loops: CDR1 SGHAT, CDR2 FQNNGV. The CDR3 here is CASSSAGLTNEKLFF. CDR3 bases: TGTGCCAGCAGCTCCGCAGGGTTGACTAATGAAAAACTGTTTTTT.

This rearrangement joins TRBV7-2 to TRBJ1-2; D not certain. Deletions cut 3 bases from V and 4 bases from J, with 9 bases between. CDR1 SGHTA and CDR2 FQGNSA come from the germline V gene. The CDR3 is made up of 13 amino acids. As DNA, the CDR3 is TGTGCCAGCAGCTTGAAATCCAGCTATGGCTACACCTTC. Translating it yields CASSLKSSYGYTF.

The CDR3: CASSIQHGNPTNYGYTF. As DNA, the CDR3 is TGTGCCAGTAGTATTCAACACGGAAATCCTACTAACTATGGCTACACCTTC. The rearrangement links TRBV19 to TRBJ1-2; D is ambiguous. The V gene lost 3 bases and the J gene lost 0 bases, with 17 bases spanning the gap. This CDR3 is 17 amino acids long. Germline V gene sequence: CDR1 LNHDA, CDR2 SQIVND (reference sequence).

Only one count was recorded for this clone. This rearrangement joins TRBV7-3 to TRBJ2-2; the D is unclear. There are 13 residues in the CDR3. Per germline, CDR1 SGHTA and CDR2 FQGTGA. V was shortened by 5 bases and J by 7 bases, with 11 bases between the two germline ends. For the CDR3, the DNA is TGTGCCAGCAGCCGCCCCGGCGACGGGGAGCTGTTTTTT. The encoded protein is CASSRPGDGELFF.

The V and J genes are TRBV7-2 and TRBJ2-2; 9 bases agree with TRBD2. The germline V gene has CDR1 SGHTA and CDR2 FQGNSA. CDR3 length equals 16 residues. Trimming took 1 base from V and 6 from J; bases not matched to a gene: 6. Written as DNA, the CDR3 is TGTGCCAGCAGCTTAGTGGGCGGGAGGGTGTCCGGGGAGCTGTTTTTT. Translated, it gives CASSLVGGRVSGELFF.

The CDR3 sequence is CASSAPSYEQYF. CDR3 in DNA: TGTGCCAGCAGCGCCCCCAGCTACGAGCAGTACTTC. V and J are TRBV6-5 and TRBJ2-7; D gene ambiguous. This CDR3 is built from 12 residues. Germline values: CDR1 MNHEY, CDR2 SVGAGI. V lost 6 bases to trimming and J lost 3 bases, with 9 bases between them.

CDR3 residues: CSLLRGMTDTQYF. CDR3 nucleotides: TGCAGCTTACTCAGGGGGATGACAGATACGCAGTATTTT. The rearrangement uses TRBV29-1 and TRBJ2-3; 7 nucleotides agree with TRBD1. Trimming took 8 bases from V and 3 from J; bases not matched to a gene: 8. The CDR3 sequence is 13 residues long. Per germline, CDR1 SQVTM and CDR2 ANQGSEA.

On this clone: Other nucleotide sequences in the sample specify the same CDR3. V is TRBV2 and J is TRBJ2-7; 8 bases fit TRBD2. The CDR3 runs 13 residues. V trimming: 6 bases; J trimming: 3 bases; junction bases outside the gene matches: 4. Looked up from germline, CDR1 is SNHLY and CDR2 is FYNNEI. The DNA of the CDR3 is TGTGCCAGCAGCTCCGGGACTAGCTACGAGCAGTACTTC. This translates into CASSSGTSYEQYF. Complete variable domain (other parts from reference TRBV2 and TRBJ2-7): EPEVTQTPSHQVTQMGQEVILRCVPISNHLYFYWYRQILGQKVEFLVSFYNNEISEKSEIFDDQFSVERPDGSNFTLKIRSTKLEDSAMYFCASSSGTSYEQYFGPGTRLTVT.

This chain joins TRBV7-3 and TRBJ2-2; D is unclear. The V and J ends lost 2 bases and 0 bases respectively, with 4 bases between them. This CDR3 contains 14 residues. Germline values: CDR1 SGHTA, CDR2 FQGTGA. The DNA of the CDR3 is TGTGCCAGCAGCTTAGTACCGAACACCGGGGAGCTGTTTTTT. Its translation: CASSLVPNTGELFF.

CDR3 sequence: CASGTGGFSYEQYF. In DNA, the CDR3 is TGTGCCAGCGGAACAGGGGGTTTCTCCTACGAGCAGTACTTC. The genes are TRBV27 and TRBJ2-7; 8 bases are a match to TRBD1. Trimming at V came to 8 bases and at J to 0 bases, leaving 6 bases not matched to a gene. CDR3 length: 14 residues. CDR1 MNHEY and CDR2 SMNVEV come from the germline V gene (reference sequence).

Regarding this clone: Other DNA sequences from this sample encode an identical CDR3 as well. The J gene is TRBJ2-3, the V gene TRBV5-1, with D possibly TRBD1 on 6 matching bases. V was clipped by 0 bases and J by 0 bases, with 11 bases between them. Germline CDR1 SGHRS, CDR2 YFSETQ. This CDR3 is 16 amino acids long. CDR3 in DNA: TGCGCCAGCAGCTTGGCGGGTCAGGGGAGCACAGATACGCAGTATTTT. This sequence encodes CASSLAGQGSTDTQYF.

The chain uses TRBV10-3 and TRBJ1-3; D uncertain. Trimming removed 3 bases from V and 3 bases from J, with 9 bases in between. The CDR3 extends over 14 amino acids. Germline V gives CDR1 ENHRY, CDR2 SYGVKD. DNA of the CDR3: TGTGCCATCAGTGACCCGCTGAGTGGAAACACCATATATTTT. Residues: CAISDPLSGNTIYF.

As DNA, the CDR3 is TGTGCCAGCAGTTTCGCAGGGGCCCAGAACACTGAAGCTTTCTTT. This encodes CASSFAGAQNTEAFF. The chain has TRBV28 and TRBJ1-1; a possible D gene is TRBD1 (6 bases). CDR1 is MDHEN and CDR2 is SYDVKM in the germline V gene. The CDR3 covers 15 residues. V was clipped by 3 bases and J by 1 base, with 12 bases between them.

The chain uses TRBV30 and TRBJ2-5; D may correspond to TRBD1 or TRBD2 (5 bases each). Germline CDR1 is GTSNPN and CDR2 is SVGIG (reference sequence). The V end lost 0 bases, the J end lost 3 bases, and 8 bases lay between the germline ends. The CDR3 is 13 residues long. The CDR3 nucleotides are TGTGCCTGGAGTGTGGGGGTGGAAGAGACCCAGTACTTC. This gives the protein CAWSVGVEETQYF.

The rearrangement joins TRBV28 to TRBJ2-2, with a weak D call TRBD1 (5 bases). The V gene's germline CDR1 is MDHEN and CDR2 SYDVKM. Trimming removed 6 bases from V and 6 bases from J, with 8 bases in between. CDR3 size: 12 residues. The CDR3 DNA follows: TGTGCCAGCAGCCAGGGCCCCGGGGAGCTGTTTTTT. Protein sequence: CASSQGPGELFF.

This chain links TRBV7-3 with TRBJ2-1; D is ambiguous. Germline CDR1 reads SGHTA; CDR2 reads FQGTGA. Trimming took off 4 bases at V and 8 bases at J, with 12 bases between the two ends. CDR3 length: 13 residues. CDR3 DNA: TGTGCCAGCAGCTCGACCCTTTTATATGAGCAGTTCTTC. Its protein product is CASSSTLLYEQFF.

V gene TRBV6-1 combines with J gene TRBJ2-3; TRBD2 matches 11 bases. After removal of 5 bases from V and 4 bases from J, the junction contained 5 bases not matched to a gene. The V gene's germline CDR1 is MNHNS and CDR2 SASEGT. This CDR3 is built from 15 residues. The CDR3 nucleotides read TGTGCCAGCAGTAAACTAGCGGGAGTGGCAGATACGCAGTATTTT. This codes for CASSKLAGVADTQYF.

The J gene is TRBJ2-5, the V gene TRBV5-4; 9 positions match TRBD1. Germline V gene lookup returns CDR1 SGHNT and CDR2 YYREEE (reference sequence). V shed 7 bases and J 5 bases; nucleotides not matched to a gene: 9. This CDR3 region has 14 residues. CDR3: CASHPQGARETQYF. CDR3 DNA sequence: TGTGCCAGCCACCCACAGGGGGCTCGGGAGACCCAGTACTTC.

This chain links TRBV28 with TRBJ2-1; 7 positions agree with TRBD1. J lost 8 bases, V lost 7 bases, and 17 bases had no gene match. Germline lookup yields CDR1 MDHEN and CDR2 SYDVKM. The CDR3 is 16 amino acids. The CDR3 bases are TGTGCCAGCACCCAACAGAGACAGGGACCGGTGGATGAGCAGTTCTTC. It yields the protein CASTQQRQGPVDEQFF. The whole variable domain, remainder taken from reference TRBV28 and TRBJ2-1, is DVKVTQSSRYLVKRTGEKVFLECVQDMDHENMFWYRQDPGLGLRLIYFSYDVKMKEKGDIPEGYSVSREKKERFSLILESASTNQTSMYLCASTQQRQGPVDEQFFGPGTRLTVL.

V usage is TRBV11-2 and J usage is TRBJ2-3, with TRBD2 identical over 9 bases. The V segment lost 7 bases and the J segment 2 bases; nucleotides outside the gene matches: 4. The CDR3 is made up of 14 amino acids. Germline CDR1 and CDR2: SGHAT and FQNNGV. In DNA form, the CDR3 reads TGTGCCAGCACCCGACTAGCGGCCACAGATACGCAGTATTTT. Protein: CASTRLAATDTQYF.

This clone was seen more than once but under ten times. The chain is built from TRBV10-2 and TRBJ1-3; maybe TRBD1 (6 bases). The CDR3 runs 17 residues. Trimming pared 4 bases from V and 0 bases from J, leaving 16 bases between. CDR1 WSHSY and CDR2 SAAADI come from the germline V gene. The CDR3 protein is CASSAGGHDASGNTIYF. The CDR3 nucleotides are TGCGCCAGCAGTGCCGGGGGCCACGACGCCTCTGGAAACACCATATATTTT.

The genes are TRBV11-2 and TRBJ2-5, with 7 bases fitting TRBD2. Gene TRBJ2-7 matches the end of the DNA better, so the J call may be wrong. CDR1 SGHAT and CDR2 FQNNGV come from the germline V gene. The CDR3 consists of 17 residues. The CDR3 coding sequence is TGTGCCAGCAGCCGGATAGCTTCCGGGGGGAGCTCCTACGAGCAGTACTTC. This gives the protein CASSRIASGGSSYEQYF.

The J gene is TRBJ2-7, the V gene TRBV4-2; D call uncertain. V lost 1 base and J lost 2, with 9 bases in between. This CDR3 comprises 14 residues. CDR1 is LGHNA and CDR2 is YNFKEQ in the germline V gene. CDR3 sequence reads: CASSQVTKTYEQYF. Here the CDR3 DNA reads TGTGCCAGCAGCCAAGTTACTAAAACCTACGAGCAGTACTTC.

The chain combines TRBV6-6 with TRBJ2-2, with TRBD1 matching over 8 bases. The V and J ends lost 5 bases and 6 bases, in that order; junction bases with no gene match: 11. Germline V lookup: CDR1 MNHNY, CDR2 SVGAGI (reference sequence). The CDR3 consists of 16 residues. The CDR3: CASSKTQGDGAGELFF. CDR3 coding DNA: TGTGCCAGCAGTAAAACACAGGGGGATGGGGCCGGGGAGCTGTTTTTT.

This chain joins TRBV7-2 and TRBJ1-2; D possibly corresponds to TRBD1 (6 bases). Germline lookup yields CDR1 SGHTA and CDR2 FQGNSA. Deletions cut 5 bases from V and 4 bases from J, with 14 bases between. The CDR3 is 14 amino acids. The DNA of the CDR3 is TGTGCCAGCAGCCGGCCAGGGGCGGTCTATGGCTACACCTTC. Translating it yields CASSRPGAVYGYTF. The variable domain in full, completed from reference TRBV7-2 and TRBJ1-2, reads GAGVSQSPSNKVTEKGKDVELRCDPISGHTALYWYRQSLGQGLEFLIYFQGNSAPDKSGLPSDRFSAERTGGSVSTLTIQRTQQEDSAVYLCASSRPGAVYGYTFGSGTRLTVV.